This paragraph covers one TCR beta chain sequence. This entry belongs to a study of blood T cell repertoires in COVID-19. On the study more broadly: T cells, B-cell-depleted T cells, or PBMCs provided the cDNA or gDNA that served as material.

This CDR3 has 12 residues. V was cut by 5 bases and J by 6 bases, with 11 bases left in between. Per germline, CDR1 SEHNR and CDR2 FQNEAQ (reference sequence). Assay used: immunoSEQ multiplex PCR; TCRdb lists only in-frame clones, some missing. The data hold roughly 300,000 clones, with around 81% observed a single time. This TCR was recovered from a woman between 55 and 75 years old with active or convalescent COVID-19. The specimen was peripheral blood. V usage is TRBV7-9 and J usage is TRBJ2-7; tentatively, D is TRBD2 (5 bases). CDR3 in amino acids: CASSPSSTEQYF. CDR3 nucleotides: TGTGCCAGCAGCCCTAGCAGTACCGAGCAGTACTTC.